This section outlines one TCR beta chain sequence together with its context. Its target is not known. Single viable CD3+CD4+CD8-CD45RO+ cells were sorted as the memory CD4+ T cells. Donors' CMV status reflects serum IgG against pp150, pp28, p38, p52. CD4+ T cells were isolated by positive magnetic selection. This sample was taken from a study of memory CD4+ T cells and cytomegalovirus serostatus. Study overall: Donors were healthy Belgian adults, several CMV seropositive and 20 to 30 seronegative.

Study results and caveats: Median bootstrapped AUC for CMV status was about 0.94 originally, less than 0.92 US-trained.

V shed 5 bases and J 5 bases; nucleotides not matched to a gene: 6. Germline V gene lookup returns CDR1 MNHEY and CDR2 SMNVEV (reference sequence). The CDR3 is 14 residues long. TCRdb keeps only in-frame clones here, not all; method: immunoSEQ multiplex PCR. This table holds around 63,000 clones, 70% to 80% found once. Specimen: memory CD4+ T cells from blood. The genes are TRBV27 and TRBJ2-7, with 10 bases that match TRBD1. The clonotype was recovered from an adult in good health and CMV-seropositive. The CDR3 protein is CASSVTGGGDEQYF. CDR3 DNA: TGTGCCAGCAGTGTGACAGGGGGCGGCGACGAGCAGTACTTC.